A single sample is the source of the 13 T cell receptor beta chains below, sequenced in a study of blood T cell repertoires in COVID-19 (TCRdb year 2020). The protocol used for the library was the immunoSEQ multiplex PCR assay. What TCRdb holds here is the immuneACCESS table cut down to in-frame rearrangements. Part of the clones is not present; checked against another copy, under half of the missing clones reflect an unresolved V gene, and the others are unexplained. For this sample the table gives roughly 400,000 clones, of which more than 70% were detected only once. Jointly, the top ten make up roughly 1.4% of the sample. The sample consisted of PBMCs or T cells enriched from blood (not recorded which). These receptor sequences come from a woman under 30 who had been exposed to COVID-19.

V usage is TRBV19 and J usage is TRBJ1-2; 7 bases line up with TRBD1. This CDR3 contains 14 residues. From germline, CDR1 is LNHDA and CDR2 SQIVND (reference sequence). V shed 6 bases and J 2 bases; nucleotides not matched to a gene: 6. The CDR3 nucleotides read TGTGCCAGTAGAGACAGGGCTTTCAACTATGGCTACACCTTC. Protein product: CASRDRAFNYGYTF. The whole variable domain, filled in from reference TRBV19 and TRBJ1-2, reads DGGITQSPKYLFRKEGQNVTLSCEQNLNHDAMYWYRQDPGQGLRLIYYSQIVNDFQKGDIAEGYSVSREKKESFPLTVTSAQKNPTAFYLCASRDRAFNYGYTFGSGTRLTVV.

This rearrangement joins TRBV15 to TRBJ1-6, with D uncertain. The V end was cut by 3 bases, the J end by 8 bases, with 11 bases between. The CDR3 has 14 residues. Germline CDR1 LNHNV, CDR2 YYDKDF (reference sequence). The CDR3 spells CATSSEGADSPLHF. In DNA form, the CDR3 reads TGTGCCACCAGCAGCGAGGGAGCGGATTCACCCCTCCACTTT.

The table lists this clone with a count of one. The gene calls are TRBV4-1 and TRBJ1-6; no reliable D call. CDR3 length: 15 residues. Trimming removed 2 bases from V and 5 bases from J, with 10 bases in between. CDR1 and CDR2 from the germline V gene are MGHRA and YSYEKL. The CDR3 loop is CASSQRENDNSPLHF. The CDR3 DNA reads as TGCGCCAGCAGCCAACGTGAGAACGATAATTCACCCCTCCACTTT.

This sequence joins TRBV6-4 and TRBJ2-3, with 7 bases lining up with TRBD2. CDR3 length equals 12 residues. V dropped 6 bases and J dropped 9; count of bases not matched to a gene: 6. Germline CDR1 is MRHNA and CDR2 is SNTAGT. The CDR3 sequence is CASRSGAGTQYF. CDR3 in DNA: TGTGCCAGCAGGAGCGGGGCTGGGACGCAGTATTTT.

The V call is TRBV5-1, the J call TRBJ2-1, with TRBD2 matching over 7 bases. The J segment lost 6 bases and the V segment lost 4 bases, leaving 13 bases of the junction unmatched. From germline, CDR1 is SGHRS and CDR2 YFSETQ. CDR3 size: 16 residues. The CDR3 loop is CASSKTGGVEGNEQFF. CDR3 DNA: TGCGCCAGCAGCAAAACGGGGGGTGTAGAGGGCAATGAGCAGTTCTTC.

The chain recombines TRBV15 with TRBJ2-1; 10 nucleotides align to TRBD2. Looked up from germline, CDR1 is LNHNV and CDR2 is YYDKDF (reference sequence). The CDR3 spans 16 residues. V gave up 5 bases and J gave up 5 bases; unmatched junction bases: 9. CDR3 residues: CATSPMRTSGNNEQFF. DNA for the CDR3: TGTGCCACCAGCCCCATGAGGACTAGCGGAAACAATGAGCAGTTCTTC. The full variable domain, with the rest looked up from reference TRBV15 and TRBJ2-1, is DAMVIQNPRYQVTQFGKPVTLSCSQTLNHNVMYWYQQKSSQAPKLLFHYYDKDFNNEADTPDNFQSRRPNTSFCFLDIRSPGLGDTAMYLCATSPMRTSGNNEQFFGPGTRLTVL.

The chain joins TRBV4-2 to TRBJ2-1; D unresolved. Trimming pared 1 base from V and 4 bases from J, leaving 11 bases between. CDR1 and CDR2 from the germline V gene are LGHNA and YNFKEQ. This CDR3 contains 15 residues. CDR3 DNA: TGTGCCAGCAGCCAAGCTGCGCTGACTTACAATGAGCAGTTCTTC. Protein product: CASSQAALTYNEQFF.

The rearrangement uses TRBV29-1 and TRBJ2-1; a weak D match, TRBD1 (5 bases). V lost 3 bases and J lost 4, with 13 bases in between. CDR1 and CDR2 (germline): SQVTM, ANQGSEA. The CDR3 length is 14 residues. The CDR3 here is CSVDPRAGYNEQFF. The CDR3 DNA is TGCAGCGTTGATCCCAGGGCCGGTTACAATGAGCAGTTCTTC.

The chain carries TRBV11-1 and TRBJ1-1; D not resolved. CDR1 and CDR2 (germline): SGHAT, FQDESV (reference sequence). V was trimmed by 2 bases and J by 5 bases, leaving 15 bases between them. CDR3 length equals 15 residues. The DNA for the CDR3 is TGTGCCAGCAGCTTACCGCAGAGGAGTCCGACTGAAGCTTTCTTT. Translated: CASSLPQRSPTEAFF.

This sequence joins TRBV13 and TRBJ1-4, with a possible D match to TRBD1 (5 bases). CDR1 and CDR2 from the germline V gene are PRHDT and FYEKMQ (reference sequence). The CDR3 is 15 amino acids. V lost 0 bases to trimming and J lost 5 bases, with 10 bases between them. The CDR3 sequence: CASSLGRQINEKLFF. The CDR3 DNA follows: TGTGCCAGCAGCTTAGGCCGACAGATAAATGAAAAACTGTTTTTT.

Here the CDR3 reads CASSSFPEGFRADTQYF. The CDR3 region has the DNA TGTGCCAGCAGCTCCTTTCCGGAGGGGTTTCGGGCAGATACGCAGTATTTT. The V gene is TRBV5-6, the J gene TRBJ2-3; the D gene is possibly TRBD2 (6 bases). This CDR3 region has 17 residues. V was clipped by 3 bases and J by 4 bases, with 21 bases between them. From germline, CDR1 is SGHDT and CDR2 YYEEEE.

This clone was recorded only once. The J gene is TRBJ2-1, the V gene TRBV9; TRBD2 aligns across 9 bases. The junction had 11 bases not matched to a gene; V was cut back by 0 bases and J by 7 bases. Germline CDR1 and CDR2: SGDLS and YYNGEE. The CDR3 covers 17 residues. CDR3 protein: CASSVGDGGLARNEQFF. The CDR3 DNA reads as TGTGCCAGCAGCGTAGGGGACGGGGGACTAGCCCGTAATGAGCAGTTCTTC. The whole variable domain, remainder taken from reference TRBV9 and TRBJ2-1, is DSGVTQTPKHLITATGQRVTLRCSPRSGDLSVYWYQQSLDQGLQFLIQYYNGEERAKGNILERFSAQQFPDLHSELNLSSLELGDSALYFCASSVGDGGLARNEQFFGPGTRLTVL.

The J gene is TRBJ2-7, the V gene TRBV7-2, with 8 bases fitting TRBD2. Germline V lookup: CDR1 SGHTA, CDR2 FQGNSA. The CDR3 sequence is 15 residues long. V was clipped by 3 bases and J by 2 bases; unmatched bases: 6. CDR3 residues: CASSLGGGKTYEQYF. CDR3 coding DNA: TGTGCCAGCAGCTTGGGCGGGGGGAAGACCTACGAGCAGTACTTC.